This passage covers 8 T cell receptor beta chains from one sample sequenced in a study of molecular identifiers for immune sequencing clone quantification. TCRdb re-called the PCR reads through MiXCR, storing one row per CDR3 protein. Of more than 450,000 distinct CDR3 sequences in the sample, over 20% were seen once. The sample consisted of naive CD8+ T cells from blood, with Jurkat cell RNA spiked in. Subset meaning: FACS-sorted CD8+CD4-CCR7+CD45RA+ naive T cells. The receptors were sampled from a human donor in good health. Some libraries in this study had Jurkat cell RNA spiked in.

Here the CDR3 reads CASSIDHRGRTGELFF. The CDR3 nucleotides are TGTGCCAGTAGTATAGATCATAGGGGGCGAACCGGGGAGCTGTTTTTT. This chain uses TRBV19 with TRBJ2-2, with 7 bases matching TRBD1. The trim removed 0 bases at V and 5 bases at J, leaving 6 bases unmatched. Germline CDR1 and CDR2: LNHDA and SQIVND (reference sequence). The CDR3 totals 16 residues.

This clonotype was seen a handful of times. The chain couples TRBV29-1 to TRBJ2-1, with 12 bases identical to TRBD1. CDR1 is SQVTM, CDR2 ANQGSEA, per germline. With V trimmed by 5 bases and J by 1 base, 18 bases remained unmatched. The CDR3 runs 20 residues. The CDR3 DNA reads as TGCAGCGTTCGAGGCTTTGCCGGGACAGGGGGCCAAATTTCCTACAATGAGCAGTTCTTC. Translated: CSVRGFAGTGGQISYNEQFF.

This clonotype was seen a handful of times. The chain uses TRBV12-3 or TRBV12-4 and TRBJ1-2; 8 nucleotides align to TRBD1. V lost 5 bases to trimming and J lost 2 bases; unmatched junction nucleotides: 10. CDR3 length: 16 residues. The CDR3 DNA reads TGTGCCAGCAGTCCAAGCATGGACAGGGTGAACTATGGCTACACCTTC. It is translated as CASSPSMDRVNYGYTF.

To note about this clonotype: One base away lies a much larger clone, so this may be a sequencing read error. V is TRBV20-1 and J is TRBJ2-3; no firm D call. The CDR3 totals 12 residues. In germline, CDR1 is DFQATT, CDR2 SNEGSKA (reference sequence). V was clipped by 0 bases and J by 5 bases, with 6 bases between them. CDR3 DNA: TGCAGTGCTAGAGATGCCTTAGATACGCAGTATTTT. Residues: CSARDALDTQYF.

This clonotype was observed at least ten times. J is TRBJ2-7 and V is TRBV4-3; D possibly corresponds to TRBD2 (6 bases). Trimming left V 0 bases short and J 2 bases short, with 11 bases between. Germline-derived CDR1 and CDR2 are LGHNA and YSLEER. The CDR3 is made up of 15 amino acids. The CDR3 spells CASSQDWGVAYEQYF. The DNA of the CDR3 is TGCGCCAGCAGCCAAGATTGGGGGGTAGCCTACGAGCAGTACTTC.

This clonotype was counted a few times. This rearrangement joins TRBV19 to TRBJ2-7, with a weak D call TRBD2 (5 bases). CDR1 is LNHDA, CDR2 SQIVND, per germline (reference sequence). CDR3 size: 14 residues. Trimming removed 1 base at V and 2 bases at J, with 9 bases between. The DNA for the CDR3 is TGTGCCAGTAGTATAGTTGGAGCGGCCTACGAGCAGTACTTC. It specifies CASSIVGAAYEQYF.

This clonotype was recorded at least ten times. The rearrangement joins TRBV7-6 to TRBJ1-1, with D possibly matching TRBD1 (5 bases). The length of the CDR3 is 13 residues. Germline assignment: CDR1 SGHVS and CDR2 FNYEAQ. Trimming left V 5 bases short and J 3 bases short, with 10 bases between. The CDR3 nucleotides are TGTGCCAGCAGCAGCAGGGTATACACTGAAGCTTTCTTT. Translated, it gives CASSSRVYTEAFF. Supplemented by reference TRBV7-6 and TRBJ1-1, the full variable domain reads GAGVSQSPRYKVTKRGQDVALRCDPISGHVSLYWYRQALGQGPEFLTYFNYEAQQDKSGLPNDRFSAERPEGSISTLTIQRTEQRDSAMYRCASSSRVYTEAFFGQGTRLTVV.

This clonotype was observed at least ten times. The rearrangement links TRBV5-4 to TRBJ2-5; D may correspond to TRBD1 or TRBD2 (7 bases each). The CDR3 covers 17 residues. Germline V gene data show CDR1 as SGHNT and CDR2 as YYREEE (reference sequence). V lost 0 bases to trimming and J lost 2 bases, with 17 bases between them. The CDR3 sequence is CASSLVAGGGFQETQYF. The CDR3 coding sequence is TGTGCCAGCAGCTTGGTGGCAGGGGGAGGGTTTCAAGAGACCCAGTACTTC.